This T cell receptor (beta chain) was obtained from a study of blood T cell repertoires in COVID-19. Study in general: Sites across the United States, Italy and Spain contributed samples from acute and convalescent COVID-19. From T cells, B-cell-depleted T cells, or PBMCs came the material, which was cDNA or gDNA.

Source study methods: Researchers report that nucleated cell counts were estimated from reference gene primer amplification. TCRdb's copy holds only in-frame clones and misses some; the assay was immunoSEQ multiplex PCR. The D gene and trimming were derived from the DNA, and the V and J assignments and clone size from that table. The sample has 87,000 or so clones; around nine tenths are singletons. This clone was counted a single time. Trimming cost V 6 bases and J 5 bases; bases outside gene matches: 5. CDR3 length: 13 amino acids. Germline CDR1 MNHEY, CDR2 SMNVEV (reference sequence). The sequencing sample was made of peripheral blood. The source is a man in his forties with acute or convalescent COVID-19. This chain connects TRBV27 to TRBJ2-7, with 9 bases fitting TRBD1. DNA for the CDR3: TGTGCCAGCAGGCGGACAGGGGAGGACGAGCAGTACTTC. Its translation is CASRRTGEDEQYF.